This T cell receptor (beta chain) was observed in a study of blood T cells in healthy people across ages. Study-wide findings and caveats: Naive T cell percentage strongly correlated with TCR beta diversity.

With a J-beta primer mix and a sample-barcoded 5' primer, a second PCR ran roughly 6 to 12 cycles. Each single sample gave us at least 3 million CDR3-containing paired-end reads. TCRdb processed the 5' RACE reads anew with MiXCR; each CDR3 protein has one entry. The sample includes roughly 860,000 distinct CDR3 sequences, roughly 60% of them seen just once. A note on this clonotype: Its antigen is unidentified.

This CDR3 has 15 amino acids. Germline V gene data show CDR1 as DFQATT and CDR2 as SNEGSKA (reference sequence). With V trimmed by 6 bases and J by 2 bases, 11 bases remained unmatched. J is TRBJ2-3 and V is TRBV20-1, with 7 bases identical to TRBD1. The receptor's source is a man between 25 and 39 years old in good health. Sequenced: blood. The CDR3 region has the DNA TGCAGTGCCCCAAAGGGGACAGAAGCCACAGATACGCAGTATTTT. Its protein is CSAPKGTEATDTQYF.